This T cell receptor (beta chain) was recovered during a study of beta chain features in type 1 diabetes. The entirety of the isolated RNA underwent reverse transcription, so expressed TCRB transcripts were sequenced. Reads from naive, central memory and regulatory T cell samples averaged around 4 million. Assay: immunoSEQ multiplex PCR; the TCRdb copy retains only in-frame clones and omits some. The sample lists 250,000 or so clones, 25% to 30% occurring once. With V trimmed by 2 bases and J by 8 bases, 9 bases remained unmatched. Germline V gene sequence: CDR1 SGHDT, CDR2 YYEEEE. This CDR3 has 15 amino acids.

The TCR comes from a man under 40 in good health. Sequences were obtained from central memory CD4+ T cells from blood. This chain joins TRBV5-6 and TRBJ2-1; 8 bases are a match to TRBD1. This CDR3 reads CASSLGTGLRDEQFF. The CDR3 coding sequence is TGTGCCAGCAGCTTAGGGACAGGACTAAGGGATGAGCAGTTCTTC.